A single sample is the source of the 3 T cell receptor beta chains below, sequenced in a study of blood T cell repertoires in COVID-19 (dated by TCRdb to 2018 to 2020). The library was made by the immunoSEQ multiplex PCR assay. TCRdb limited this immuneACCESS table to in-frame rearrangements with V and J called. A share of clones is missing; checked studies link under half to unresolved V genes, and the rest is unexplained. The sample table lists about 270,000 clones, 85% to 90% of them with a count of one. 2.4% of the sample is held by the ten biggest clonotypes. The sample taken for sequencing was PBMCs or T cells enriched from blood (not recorded which). The receptors stem from a woman aged 18-29 years who had recovered from COVID-19.

The chain links TRBV19 to TRBJ1-2; 9 bases align to TRBD1. After removal of 1 base from V and 2 bases from J, the junction contained 2 bases not matched to a gene. Germline-derived CDR1 and CDR2 are LNHDA and SQIVND (reference sequence). CDR3 size: 15 residues. For the CDR3, the DNA is TGTGCCAGTAGTATAGCCGGGACAGGGAACTATGGCTACACCTTC. It encodes CASSIAGTGNYGYTF.

This clone was counted a single time. The rearrangement joins TRBV6-5 to TRBJ1-1; a weak D match, TRBD1 (6 bases). The V end was cut by 9 bases, the J end by 4 bases, with 15 bases between. The CDR3 consists of 13 residues. CDR1 is MNHEY, CDR2 SVGAGI, per germline. For the CDR3, the DNA is TGTGCCAGTGGGAGGGGGGTGGCCACTGAAGCTTTCTTT. Translated, it gives CASGRGVATEAFF.

The chain uses TRBV18 and TRBJ1-5; no reliable D call. Germline CDR1 reads KGHSH; CDR2 reads LQKENI. The CDR3 length is 17 residues. V lost 3 bases and J lost 1, with 16 bases in between. In nucleotides, the CDR3 is TGTGCCAGCTCACCGCTGGTCCCGGGGAGGAGCAATCAGCCCCAGCATTTT. It translates to CASSPLVPGRSNQPQHF.